One and the same sample provided the 32 T cell receptor beta chains below, sequenced in a study of blood T cell repertoires in COVID-19. Measured with immunoSEQ multiplex PCR; TCRdb has only the in-frame clones, and not every one. The data show around 250,000 clones, 65% to 85% seen once. Input material: peripheral blood. The receptor source for this set is an elderly man with acute or convalescent COVID-19.

The chain recombines TRBV5-6 with TRBJ2-7; D ambiguous. CDR1 and CDR2 (germline): SGHDT, YYEEEE. Trimming stripped 2 bases from V and 0 bases from J, with 12 bases between. The CDR3 consists of 15 residues. DNA of the CDR3: TGTGCCAGCAGCTTCCGATTTCTCAGCTCCTACGAGCAGTACTTC. This sequence encodes CASSFRFLSSYEQYF. The variable domain in full, completed from reference TRBV5-6 and TRBJ2-7, reads DAGVTQSPTHLIKTRGQQVTLRCSPKSGHDTVSWYQQALGQGPQFIFQYYEEEERQRGNFPDRFSGHQFPNYSSELNVNALLLGDSALYLCASSFRFLSSYEQYFGPGTRLTVT.

V is TRBV28 and J is TRBJ1-2; perhaps TRBD1 as D (6 bases). This CDR3 is built from 17 residues. V shed 3 bases and J shed 7 bases, with 24 bases lying between them. From germline, CDR1 is MDHEN and CDR2 SYDVKM. This CDR3 is CASSLRGGQGRIGGYTF. In DNA, the CDR3 is TGTGCCAGCAGTTTGAGGGGGGGGCAGGGTAGAATAGGTGGCTACACCTTC.

CDR3 sequence: CASSASGGTGKQFF. The CDR3 coding sequence is TGTGCCAGCAGCGCGTCCGGAGGGACAGGCAAGCAGTTCTTC. The chain combines TRBV3-1 (or the pseudogene TRBV3-2) with TRBJ2-1; 8 bases line up with TRBD1. CDR3 length: 14 residues. The V segment lost 5 bases and the J segment 11 bases; nucleotides outside the gene matches: 11. CDR1 LGHDT and CDR2 YNNKEL come from the germline V gene (reference sequence).

There are a few counts of this clone. CDR3 nucleotide sequence: TGCGCCAGCAGCTCTACGGGTGCAACTAATGAAAAACTGTTTTTT. It is translated as CASSSTGATNEKLFF. This chain uses TRBV5-1 with TRBJ1-4, with D unclear. The CDR3 sequence is 15 residues long. V lost 3 bases, J lost 0 bases, and 9 bases lay in between. From germline, CDR1 is SGHRS and CDR2 YFSETQ.

This chain uses TRBV5-6 with TRBJ1-2, with 7 bases that match TRBD1. Germline CDR1 reads SGHDT; CDR2 reads YYEEEE. The V and J ends lost 0 bases and 2 bases, in that order; junction bases with no gene match: 7. The length of the CDR3 is 16 residues. The chain's CDR3 is CASSLARTGRNYGYTF. CDR3 DNA: TGTGCCAGCAGCTTGGCAAGGACAGGTCGAAACTATGGCTACACCTTC.

V usage is TRBV5-1 and J usage is TRBJ2-1; 9 bases fit TRBD2. This CDR3 region has 18 residues. V lost 0 bases to trimming and J lost 4 bases; unmatched junction nucleotides: 11. Germline values: CDR1 SGHRS, CDR2 YFSETQ. This CDR3 reads CASSLASASGVGYNEQFF. In nucleotides, the CDR3 is TGCGCCAGCAGCTTGGCATCGGCTAGCGGGGTCGGGTACAATGAGCAGTTCTTC.

The genes are TRBV5-1 and TRBJ1-1, with D perhaps TRBD1 (6 bases). The V gene's germline CDR1 is SGHRS and CDR2 YFSETQ. The CDR3 runs to 15 residues. V was cut by 4 bases and J by 4 bases, with 17 bases left in between. CDR3 sequence reads: CASSPEGEGSTEAFF. The CDR3, as DNA: TGCGCCAGCAGCCCTGAGGGGGAGGGAAGCACTGAAGCTTTCTTT.

The rearrangement uses TRBV28 and TRBJ1-2; no firm D call. The CDR3 has 11 residues. Germline values: CDR1 MDHEN, CDR2 SYDVKM. Trimming removed 6 bases from V and 4 bases from J, with 6 bases in between. The CDR3 nucleotides are TGTGCCAGCAGGGACTTCTATGGCTACACCTTC. Encoded protein: CASRDFYGYTF.

The chain recombines TRBV9 with TRBJ2-3; 8 bases line up with TRBD2. The CDR3 consists of 13 residues. Germline lookup yields CDR1 SGDLS and CDR2 YYNGEE. The V and J ends lost 5 bases and 7 bases, in that order; junction bases with no gene match: 6. DNA of the CDR3: TGTGCCAGCAGTAGCGGGGATGGTAATACGCAGTATTTT. As protein: CASSSGDGNTQYF.

The chain links TRBV5-1 to TRBJ1-2; D is perhaps TRBD1 (6 bases). The CDR3 has 15 amino acids. Germline CDR1 SGHRS, CDR2 YFSETQ. The ends were cut back, 5 bases at V and 2 bases at J, with 16 bases in the middle. As DNA, the CDR3 is TGCGCCAGCAGAGAAGCCCTACAGGGAAACTATGGCTACACCTTC. Residues: CASREALQGNYGYTF.

CDR3 protein: CASNGLAGVETQYF. In nucleotides, the CDR3 is TGTGCCAGCAACGGACTAGCGGGGGTGGAGACCCAGTACTTC. The chain couples TRBV3-1 (or the pseudogene TRBV3-2) to TRBJ2-5; 13 nucleotides align to TRBD2. The junction had 4 bases not matched to a gene; V was cut back by 7 bases and J by 5 bases. Germline CDR1 LGHDT, CDR2 YNNKEL (reference sequence). CDR3 length: 14 residues.

This clone was found once. The chain carries TRBV28 and TRBJ2-2, with 13 bases aligning to TRBD2. CDR1 and CDR2 (germline): MDHEN, SYDVKM. There are 17 residues in the CDR3. V gave up 1 base and J gave up 4 bases; unmatched junction bases: 3. The CDR3 DNA sequence: TGTGCCAGCAGTTTATCGACTAGCGGGGGGCTCACCGGGGAGCTGTTTTTT. It translates to CASSLSTSGGLTGELFF.

The chain couples TRBV7-9 to TRBJ2-4; D ambiguous. V lost 6 bases, J lost 0 bases, and 15 bases lay in between. The CDR3 sequence is 16 residues long. Germline CDR1 reads SEHNR; CDR2 reads FQNEAQ (reference sequence). For the CDR3, the DNA is TGTGCCAGCAGACCTCAGGAACTTCTAGCCAAAAACATTCAGTACTTC. It yields the protein CASRPQELLAKNIQYF.

J is TRBJ2-5 and V is TRBV24-1; 8 nucleotides line up with TRBD1. V lost 4 bases and J lost 5; bases outside the gene matches: 17. Germline loops: CDR1 KGHDR, CDR2 SFDVKD. The CDR3 is 18 residues long. The CDR3 reads CATSDFPTSTGDPETQYF. The CDR3 bases are TGTGCCACCAGTGACTTCCCCACGTCGACAGGGGACCCTGAGACCCAGTACTTC.

The chain uses TRBV5-1 and TRBJ2-1, with 12 nucleotides matching TRBD2. Germline values: CDR1 SGHRS, CDR2 YFSETQ. The length of the CDR3 is 16 residues. Trimming removed 2 bases from V and 7 bases from J; junction bases left unmatched: 7. The DNA for the CDR3 is TGCGCCAGCAGCTTAGGTCTAGCGGGGGGGCAAAATGAGCAGTTCTTC. Translated: CASSLGLAGGQNEQFF.

In this sample, this clone turned up once. V usage is TRBV27 and J usage is TRBJ1-5; D not certain. CDR1 MNHEY and CDR2 SMNVEV come from the germline V gene (reference sequence). V gave up 1 base and J gave up 3 bases, with 13 bases separating them. The CDR3 length is 16 residues. CDR3 loop: CASSLLGSGSNQPQHF. CDR3 sequence (DNA): TGTGCCAGCAGTTTATTGGGCAGTGGGTCCAATCAGCCCCAGCATTTT.

This sequence joins TRBV7-2 and TRBJ2-7, with no clear D. V was trimmed by 3 bases and J by 5 bases, leaving 8 bases between them. The germline gives CDR1 SGHTA, CDR2 FQGNSA. The CDR3 runs 12 residues. CDR3 region: CASSFNLDEQYF. As DNA, the CDR3 is TGTGCCAGCAGCTTCAACTTAGACGAGCAGTACTTC.

The sample holds one count of this clone. The rearrangement links TRBV4-1 to TRBJ2-7, with TRBD1 as a possible D gene (7 bases). The CDR3 contains 16 residues. Germline V lookup: CDR1 MGHRA, CDR2 YSYEKL. The V end was cut by 4 bases, the J end by 5 bases, with 21 bases between. The CDR3 sequence is CASSPGGGSTGDEQYF. CDR3 DNA: TGCGCCAGCAGCCCAGGCGGAGGGTCCACAGGGGACGAGCAGTACTTC.

As to this clone: The same CDR3 arises from other DNA sequences in this sample as well. This chain joins TRBV5-1 and TRBJ1-6; D gene unclear. Germline CDR1 SGHRS, CDR2 YFSETQ. CDR3 length equals 14 residues. V was cut by 0 bases and J by 7 bases, with 8 bases left in between. CDR3 amino acids: CASSLAGLNSPLHF. The CDR3 DNA follows: TGCGCCAGCAGCTTGGCCGGGTTGAATTCACCCCTCCACTTT.

CDR3 in amino acids: CASSQEDNQPQHF. In DNA form, the CDR3 reads TGTGCCAGCAGCCAAGAGGACAATCAGCCCCAGCATTTT. The J gene is TRBJ1-5, the V gene TRBV6-4; D is uncertain. The CDR3 length is 13 residues. With 6 bases removed from V and 3 bases from J, the gap between germline ends came to 9 bases. CDR1 is MRHNA and CDR2 is SNTAGT in the germline V gene.

The gene calls are TRBV4-1 and TRBJ2-7, with 9 bases aligning to TRBD1. CDR1 is MGHRA and CDR2 is YSYEKL in the germline V gene. The CDR3 extends over 16 amino acids. The junction had 7 bases not matched to a gene; V was cut back by 1 base and J by 3 bases. Written as DNA, the CDR3 is TGCGCCAGCAGCCAAGGGCCGGGACAGGGAGACTACGAGCAGTACTTC. Its translation: CASSQGPGQGDYEQYF.

This clone was seen only a few times. The chain combines TRBV19 with TRBJ1-5, with 7 bases aligning to TRBD1. Germline V lookup: CDR1 LNHDA, CDR2 SQIVND (reference sequence). The V and J ends lost 7 bases and 1 base, in that order; junction bases with no gene match: 7. The CDR3 spans 15 residues. The CDR3 sequence is CASTTGWRSNQPQHF. Here the CDR3 DNA reads TGTGCCAGTACGACAGGGTGGAGGAGCAATCAGCCCCAGCATTTT.

Only one count was recorded for this clone. The chain links TRBV18 to TRBJ2-2; D is undetermined. Trimming left V 4 bases short and J 0 bases short, with 12 bases between. The CDR3 spans 16 residues. The germline gives CDR1 KGHSH, CDR2 LQKENI. As DNA, the CDR3 is TGTGCCAGCTCACTTTTCCCGCTAGCGAACACCGGGGAGCTGTTTTTT. It encodes CASSLFPLANTGELFF.

This clone has more than one count but fewer than ten. The chain has TRBV10-1 and TRBJ1-6; TRBD1 matches at 10 bases. CDR1 and CDR2 from the germline V gene are WNHNN and SYGVQD (reference sequence). V shed 10 bases, J shed 9 bases, and the junction held 15 bases outside the gene matches. CDR3 length: 16 residues. In nucleotides, the CDR3 is TGCGCCATACACACGTCCGGGACAGGGGTGGGTTCACCCCTCCACTTT. It specifies CAIHTSGTGVGSPLHF.

The genes are TRBV6-6 and TRBJ1-2, with 10 bases aligning to TRBD1. The germline V gene has CDR1 MNHNY and CDR2 SVGAGI (reference sequence). Trimming took 5 bases from V and 3 from J; bases not matched to a gene: 3. The CDR3 loop spans 14 amino acids. In nucleotides, the CDR3 is TGTGCCAGCAGTCAGGGGACAGGGGACTATGGCTACACCTTC. Its translation: CASSQGTGDYGYTF.

The chain joins TRBV3-1 (or the pseudogene TRBV3-2) to TRBJ1-2; D is possibly TRBD1 (5 bases). This CDR3 comprises 15 residues. In germline, CDR1 is LGHDT, CDR2 YNNKEL (reference sequence). V lost 3 bases and J lost 4, with 15 bases in between. The CDR3 reads CASSQGGHTVYGYTF. In DNA, the CDR3 is TGTGCCAGCAGCCAGGGAGGACACACCGTCTATGGCTACACCTTC.

The V gene is TRBV3-1 (or the pseudogene TRBV3-2), the J gene TRBJ2-7; 8 nucleotides line up with TRBD2. Germline lookup yields CDR1 LGHDT and CDR2 YNNKEL (reference sequence). The CDR3 has 15 amino acids. V shed 1 base, J shed 2 bases, and the junction held 4 bases outside the gene matches. The CDR3 nucleotides read TGTGCCAGCAGCCAAGTATCCGGGGGGGCCTACGAGCAGTACTTC. It is translated as CASSQVSGGAYEQYF.

V is TRBV3-1 (or the pseudogene TRBV3-2) and J is TRBJ1-5, with D perhaps TRBD1 (6 bases). The germline V gene encodes CDR1 LGHDT and CDR2 YNNKEL (reference sequence). The CDR3 loop spans 14 amino acids. V was cut by 6 bases and J by 4 bases, with 13 bases left in between. DNA for the CDR3: TGTGCCAGCAGTCAAACAGGGATAAATCAGCCCCAGCATTTT. It encodes CASSQTGINQPQHF.

CDR3 nucleotide sequence: TGTGCCAGCAGCTCAGGCATAGGGGGCATGTACAATGAGCAGTTCTTC. It specifies CASSSGIGGMYNEQFF. The chain has TRBV11-3 and TRBJ2-1; 7 bases match TRBD1. Germline CDR1 reads SGHNT; CDR2 reads YENEEA. Trimming removed 4 bases from V and 4 bases from J; junction bases left unmatched: 10. The CDR3 length is 16 residues.

The chain combines TRBV20-1 with TRBJ2-5; a weak D match, TRBD1 (5 bases). The V gene lost 8 bases and the J gene lost 5 bases, with 12 bases spanning the gap. The CDR3 is made up of 11 amino acids. From germline, CDR1 is DFQATT and CDR2 SNEGSKA (reference sequence). CDR3 coding DNA: TGCAGTCAGGAGCAGGGCGAGACCCAGTACTTC. Amino acid sequence: CSQEQGETQYF.

The chain is built from TRBV28 and TRBJ2-5, with D hard to call. Germline-derived CDR1 and CDR2 are MDHEN and SYDVKM. V was shortened by 5 bases and J by 4 bases, with 17 bases between the two germline ends. This CDR3 has 15 amino acids. In DNA form, the CDR3 reads TGTGCCAGCAGTAGCGACCGGGTTGGCGCAGAGACCCAGTACTTC. This codes for CASSSDRVGAETQYF.

The rearrangement uses TRBV27 and TRBJ1-5; D uncertain. The CDR3 covers 14 residues. V was cut by 3 bases and J by 0 bases, with 6 bases left in between. Germline lookup yields CDR1 MNHEY and CDR2 SMNVEV (reference sequence). The CDR3 loop reads CASSFQNSNQPQHF. Written as DNA, the CDR3 is TGTGCCAGCAGTTTTCAGAATAGCAATCAGCCCCAGCATTTT.